The entry below gives a single TCR beta chain sequence along with its context. Its antigen is unknown. As to time point: persistent/refractory GD, antithyroid drugs over 5 years with positive TRAb. The TCR library was made from RNA extracted from PBMCs. Doctors identified Graves' disease using the American Thyroid Association guidelines. Those enrolled as patients came out of an endocrinology department in Xi'an, China. Losses at the gene ends were 1 base for V and 2 bases for J; bases not matched to a gene: 3. Germline assignment: CDR1 SGHRS and CDR2 YFSETQ. The CDR3 length is 15 residues. Relying on iRepertoire HTBI primers and Arm-PCR of CDR3 regions, the team built TCR beta libraries. TCRdb fed the multiplex PCR reads into MiXCR, producing one record per CDR3 protein. The profile shows 420,000 or so distinct CDR3 sequences, around 22% of them singletons. The data originate from a study of regulatory T cells in long-lasting Graves disease.

Study-wide results and limits: Favored usage of TRBV28, TRBJ1-2 and TRBJ2-5 was recorded in persistent disease.

This material consisted of peripheral blood mononuclear cells (PBMCs), taken when the disease was refractory, from a patient treated with antithyroid drugs. This receptor was taken from a female donor with Graves disease. The chain combines TRBV5-1 with TRBJ2-7, with 10 bases aligning to TRBD1. The CDR3 nucleotides are TGCGCCAGCAGCTTGAAAGGACAGGGGGCCTACGAGCAGTACTTC. Translating gives CASSLKGQGAYEQYF.